Shown below are 27 T cell receptor beta chains from a single sample sequenced in a study of blood T cell repertoires in COVID-19. Using immunoSEQ multiplex PCR, the repertoire was profiled, and TCRdb retains in-frame clones only, with some absent. The sample consists of around 360,000 clones, around 87% of them appearing once. The sample taken for sequencing was peripheral blood. These receptors were obtained from a woman aged 25 to 39 with COVID-19, enrolled during active disease.

The genes are TRBV5-4 and TRBJ2-5; unclear D gene. V was shortened by 4 bases and J by 1 base, with 8 bases between the two germline ends. The germline V gene has CDR1 SGHNT and CDR2 YYREEE (reference sequence). The length of the CDR3 is 13 residues. The CDR3 here is CASSPNSQETQYF. The CDR3 bases are TGTGCCAGCAGCCCAAATTCCCAAGAGACCCAGTACTTC.

The chain employs TRBV11-3 and TRBJ2-1; 8 nucleotides match TRBD2. This CDR3 contains 13 residues. With V trimmed by 0 bases and J by 12 bases, 4 bases remained unmatched. CDR1 is SGHNT and CDR2 is YENEEA in the germline V gene. This CDR3 is CASSLDSGTVQFF. The CDR3, as DNA: TGTGCCAGCAGCTTAGATAGCGGGACGGTGCAGTTCTTC.

Details on this clone: The sample contains more than one DNA sequence encoding this CDR3. CDR3 residues: CASSLGLAGSDTQYF. For the CDR3, the DNA is TGCGCCAGCAGCTTAGGACTAGCGGGATCCGATACGCAGTATTTT. This chain joins TRBV5-1 and TRBJ2-3, with 12 positions matching TRBD2. The length of the CDR3 is 15 residues. From germline, CDR1 is SGHRS and CDR2 YFSETQ. J was trimmed by 6 bases and V by 2 bases; bases with no gene match: 4.

This chain connects TRBV4-3 to TRBJ2-2; weak D call: TRBD2 (6 bases). V shed 1 base and J shed 4 bases, with 13 bases lying between them. Germline V lookup: CDR1 LGHNA, CDR2 YSLEER. There are 16 residues in the CDR3. The CDR3 DNA sequence: TGCGCCAGCAGCCAAGTCTTTAGGGGACTCACCGGGGAGCTGTTTTTT. Its protein is CASSQVFRGLTGELFF.

A few counts support this clone. The chain employs TRBV6-5 and TRBJ1-6; maybe TRBD1 (6 bases). The V and J ends lost 8 bases and 9 bases respectively, with 20 bases between them. Germline lookup yields CDR1 MNHEY and CDR2 SVGAGI. CDR3 size: 15 residues. DNA for the CDR3: TGTGCCAGCTCCGGAGGGGGGGCATGGGGTTCACCCCTCCACTTT. Residues: CASSGGGAWGSPLHF.

J is TRBJ1-1 and V is TRBV30; no clear D. Germline V gene sequence: CDR1 GTSNPN, CDR2 SVGIG (reference sequence). This CDR3 is 12 amino acids long. V was trimmed by 2 bases and J by 8 bases, leaving 12 bases between them. As DNA, the CDR3 is TGTGCCTGGAGTTTGGGCATAAAAGAAGCTTTCTTT. Translating it yields CAWSLGIKEAFF.

The chain has TRBV7-6 and TRBJ2-5, with TRBD1 matching 8 bases. CDR3 length equals 18 residues. The J segment lost 0 bases and the V segment lost 5 bases, leaving 14 bases of the junction unmatched. Germline V CDR1 and CDR2: SGHVS, FNYEAQ. The CDR3 sequence: CASSHPRQGAKNQETQYF. In DNA, the CDR3 is TGTGCCAGCAGCCACCCTCGCCAGGGGGCTAAGAACCAAGAGACCCAGTACTTC.

V and J are TRBV6-6 and TRBJ2-1; 9 nucleotides match TRBD1. V gave up 5 bases and J gave up 3 bases; unmatched junction bases: 5. This CDR3 comprises 15 residues. Looked up from germline, CDR1 is MNHNY and CDR2 is SVGAGI (reference sequence). Here the CDR3 DNA reads TGTGCCAGCAGTCTACAGGGGGCAGGCTACAATGAGCAGTTCTTC. Encoded protein: CASSLQGAGYNEQFF.

Details on this clone: This sample includes further DNA sequences coding for the same CDR3. This chain's CDR3 is CASSLAVRAYEQYF. As DNA, the CDR3 is TGCGCCAGCAGCTTGGCCGTCCGGGCCTACGAGCAGTACTTC. The V call is TRBV5-1, the J call TRBJ2-7; D is ambiguous. Germline CDR1 SGHRS, CDR2 YFSETQ. V lost 0 bases, J lost 2 bases, and 9 bases lay in between. There are 14 residues in the CDR3.

The chain employs TRBV24-1 and TRBJ1-2, with D maybe TRBD1 (6 bases). Trimming took 7 bases from V and 7 from J, leaving 15 bases between them. Germline CDR1 and CDR2: KGHDR and SFDVKD. This CDR3 has 13 residues. Here the CDR3 DNA reads TGTGCCACCAGCACAGGGACGTCTTTTGGCTACACCTTC. Its translation: CATSTGTSFGYTF.

V and J are TRBV19 and TRBJ2-1, with 10 bases matching TRBD1. V lost 5 bases and J lost 4; bases outside the gene matches: 5. CDR3 length equals 15 residues. CDR1 is LNHDA, CDR2 SQIVND, per germline (reference sequence). DNA of the CDR3: TGTGCCAGTAGTCTCGGACAGGGGGGGTACAATGAGCAGTTCTTC. It encodes CASSLGQGGYNEQFF.

This chain links TRBV5-4 with TRBJ2-1; D perhaps matches TRBD2 (5 bases). The CDR3 has 16 residues. V lost 3 bases to trimming and J lost 4 bases, with 17 bases between them. Per germline, CDR1 SGHNT and CDR2 YYREEE (reference sequence). The CDR3 DNA reads as TGTGCCAGCAGCTCAATAACTAGTGCTAGATACAATGAGCAGTTCTTC. This gives the protein CASSSITSARYNEQFF.

The chain combines TRBV3-1 (or the pseudogene TRBV3-2) with TRBJ1-1; D ambiguous. CDR3 length: 13 amino acids. Germline values: CDR1 LGHDT, CDR2 YNNKEL (reference sequence). The ends were cut back, 3 bases at V and 2 bases at J, with 7 bases in the middle. The CDR3 region is CASSQTYNTEAFF. The CDR3 nucleotides read TGTGCCAGCAGCCAGACATATAACACTGAAGCTTTCTTT.

The V gene is TRBV27, the J gene TRBJ1-6; TRBD1 agrees at 7 bases. The CDR3 loop spans 14 amino acids. V was pared by 5 bases and J by 9 bases, with 7 bases of the junction left unmatched. Germline CDR1 is MNHEY and CDR2 is SMNVEV (reference sequence). CDR3 region: CASSPTTGVSPLHF. The CDR3 coding sequence is TGTGCCAGCAGTCCGACCACAGGGGTTTCACCCCTCCACTTT.

This sequence joins TRBV6-5 and TRBJ1-6; no clear D. The germline V and J ends were trimmed by 6 bases and 6 bases, with 15 bases remaining between them. This CDR3 is 15 amino acids long. Germline V gene sequence: CDR1 MNHEY, CDR2 SVGAGI. The CDR3 region is CASSLGARGNSPLHF. CDR3 bases: TGTGCCAGCAGCCTCGGAGCCCGGGGTAATTCACCCCTCCACTTT.

This clone turned up a few times. The chain carries TRBV9 and TRBJ2-3; TRBD1 matches at 7 bases. The ends lost 4 bases at V and 3 bases at J; junction bases unmatched: 8. Germline assignment: CDR1 SGDLS and CDR2 YYNGEE. The length of the CDR3 is 15 residues. As DNA, the CDR3 is TGTGCCAGCAGCCCGCTCGACAGGGTTACAGATACGCAGTATTTT. Protein: CASSPLDRVTDTQYF.

This clone has just one count. The chain uses TRBV19 and TRBJ2-2; maybe TRBD1 (5 bases). CDR1 and CDR2 from the germline V gene are LNHDA and SQIVND (reference sequence). The CDR3 is 15 amino acids. V was cut by 2 bases and J by 5 bases, with 12 bases left in between. For the CDR3, the DNA is TGTGCCAGTAGTATATCTCCAGGGCTAACCGGGGAGCTGTTTTTT. Protein product: CASSISPGLTGELFF.

This clone was picked up one time. The chain recombines TRBV30 with TRBJ2-2, with 7 bases aligning to TRBD1. CDR3 length: 13 residues. V lost 5 bases and J lost 1; bases outside the gene matches: 1. In germline, CDR1 is GTSNPN, CDR2 SVGIG (reference sequence). The CDR3 bases are TGTGCCTGGCGGACAGGGAACACCGGGGAGCTGTTTTTT. It is translated as CAWRTGNTGELFF.

The chain recombines TRBV13 with TRBJ2-7; possibly TRBD2 for D (6 bases). Germline CDR1 and CDR2: PRHDT and FYEKMQ (reference sequence). Deletions cut 5 bases from V and 3 bases from J, with 26 bases between. This CDR3 contains 18 residues. The CDR3 is CASSHRRGFFGSDYEQYF. CDR3 nucleotides: TGTGCCAGCAGCCACCGCCGGGGATTTTTCGGGAGTGACTACGAGCAGTACTTC.

The rearrangement joins TRBV7-2 to TRBJ2-7; 7 nucleotides align to TRBD1. The CDR3 length is 15 residues. After removal of 5 bases from V and 0 bases from J, the junction contained 7 bases not matched to a gene. CDR1 and CDR2 from the germline V gene are SGHTA and FQGNSA. The CDR3 bases are TGTGCCAGCAGCGGAGGACAGGTGAGCTCCTACGAGCAGTACTTC. It is translated as CASSGGQVSSYEQYF.

In this sample, this clone turned up once. DNA for the CDR3: TGTGCCAGCAGCTTCGGACTAGCGGAGACCCAGTACTTC. Residues: CASSFGLAETQYF. The chain employs TRBV7-9 and TRBJ2-5; 9 bases map to TRBD2. This CDR3 is 13 amino acids long. Germline V gene lookup returns CDR1 SEHNR and CDR2 FQNEAQ (reference sequence). The V gene end was trimmed by 3 bases and the J gene end by 5 bases; junction bases not matched to a gene: 1.

The rearrangement uses TRBV20-1 and TRBJ2-1; D gene ambiguous. This CDR3 has 10 residues. Trimming stripped 2 bases from V and 9 bases from J, with 5 bases between. The V gene's germline CDR1 is DFQATT and CDR2 SNEGSKA (reference sequence). CDR3 DNA sequence: TGCAGTGCTAGACACGGTGAGCAGTTCTTC. Its protein product is CSARHGEQFF.

The chain employs TRBV25-1 and TRBJ2-1, with 8 bases fitting TRBD2. The CDR3 contains 15 residues. V shed 0 bases and J 8 bases; nucleotides not matched to a gene: 6. Looked up from germline, CDR1 is MGHDK and CDR2 is SYGVNS. The CDR3 loop reads CASSEYQREIDEQFF. The CDR3 region has the DNA TGTGCCAGCAGTGAATACCAGCGGGAGATCGATGAGCAGTTCTTC.

The chain carries TRBV5-5 and TRBJ2-7; possibly TRBD2 for D (7 bases). The CDR3 totals 14 residues. Germline V gene lookup returns CDR1 SGHKS and CDR2 YYEKEE (reference sequence). The V gene lost 6 bases and the J gene lost 4 bases, with 17 bases spanning the gap. The chain's CDR3 is CASIREDSSYEQYF. The CDR3, as DNA: TGTGCCAGCATCCGGGAGGACAGCTCGTACGAGCAGTACTTC.

This chain's CDR3 is CASSFQGGPEKLFF. The DNA of the CDR3 is TGTGCCAGCAGTTTTCAAGGCGGCCCTGAAAAACTGTTTTTT. The rearrangement links TRBV2 to TRBJ1-4; the D is unclear. The germline V gene has CDR1 SNHLY and CDR2 FYNNEI. The CDR3 is made up of 14 amino acids. Deletions cut 5 bases from V and 7 bases from J, with 14 bases between.

This chain connects TRBV28 to TRBJ2-7; 7 nucleotides line up with TRBD2. CDR3 length equals 14 residues. Germline loops: CDR1 MDHEN, CDR2 SYDVKM. J was trimmed by 5 bases and V by 5 bases; bases with no gene match: 9. The CDR3 loop is CASSRGGGVNEQYF. In DNA, the CDR3 is TGTGCCAGCAGTCGAGGCGGGGGAGTGAACGAGCAGTACTTC.

V gene TRBV7-9 combines with J gene TRBJ2-6, with 8 bases matching TRBD1. The CDR3 has 16 residues. Germline V gene data show CDR1 as SEHNR and CDR2 as FQNEAQ (reference sequence). V lost 5 bases and J lost 7; bases outside the gene matches: 10. The CDR3 DNA reads TGTGCCAGCAGCCCGCAGGGGGCTTTAATAGCCAACGTCCTGACTTTC. The encoded protein is CASSPQGALIANVLTF.